This T cell receptor (beta chain) was obtained from a study of T cells in Graves' hyperthyroidism and ophthalmopathy. This clonotype was recorded at least ten times. Amplification yielded TCR beta CDR3 regions, with RNA transcripts as the source. During a first-round RT-PCR of the TCR CDR3, the HTBI primer set was used. TCRdb processed the multiplex PCR reads anew with MiXCR; each CDR3 protein has one entry. The repertoire holds hundreds of thousands of distinct CDR3 sequences, with around 15% as singletons. The TCR was taken from a woman younger than 30 with Graves' ophthalmopathy. The sample taken for sequencing was blood.

The CDR3 nucleotides are TGCAGCGTTGGGACTAACTATGGCTACACCTTC. It codes for CSVGTNYGYTF. The chain combines TRBV29-1 with TRBJ1-2; unclear D gene. The CDR3 is made up of 11 amino acids. Trimming shortened V by 4 bases and J by 0 bases, and 3 bases separated the two germline ends. Germline CDR1 is SQVTM and CDR2 is ANQGSEA.